The 31 T cell receptor beta chains in this list originate from one sample, sequenced in a study of cytomegalovirus exposure and HLA in healthy donors. The PCR employed 60 Vbeta primers together with 13 Jbeta primers. Assay: immunoSEQ multiplex PCR; the TCRdb copy retains only in-frame clones and omits some. Of 100,000 to 150,000 clones listed, around 80% are singletons. Sequenced sample: PBMCs. Receptors originate from a female donor in good health and CMV-seronegative.

This chain links TRBV10-3 with TRBJ2-3; 11 positions agree with TRBD2. CDR1 and CDR2 from the germline V gene are ENHRY and SYGVKD. This CDR3 is 16 amino acids long. V gave up 3 bases and J gave up 3 bases; unmatched junction bases: 5. CDR3 bases: TGTGCCATCAGTGATCGACTAGCGGGAACGACAGATACGCAGTATTTT. Residues: CAISDRLAGTTDTQYF.

V usage is TRBV1 and J usage is TRBJ1-2; TRBD1 is the table's D call and was not checked against the DNA. TRBV1 is a documented pseudogene. There are 19 residues in the CDR3. Here the CDR3 reads CTSSQDKSRGGQAIYGYTF. The CDR3 DNA is TGCACCAGCAGCCAAGATAAATCGAGAGGCGGACAGGCGATATATGGCTACACCTTC.

The J gene is TRBJ2-7, the V gene TRBV11-2, with D possibly matching TRBD1 (6 bases). The germline gives CDR1 SGHAT, CDR2 FQNNGV. The CDR3 covers 13 residues. Between the trimmed V and J ends, which lost 7 bases and 5 bases, there was a span of 15 bases. The CDR3 nucleotides are TGTGCCAGCACCATCGACAGGTTCGACGAGCAGTACTTC. Its protein is CASTIDRFDEQYF. The variable domain in full, with the rest retrieved from reference TRBV11-2 and TRBJ2-7, is EAGVAQSPRYKIIEKRQSVAFWCNPISGHATLYWYQQILGQGPKLLIQFQNNGVVDDSQLPKDRFSAERLKGVDSTLKIQPAKLEDSAVYLCASTIDRFDEQYFGPGTRLTVT.

V usage is TRBV5-1 and J usage is TRBJ2-2; the D gene is possibly TRBD2 (6 bases). CDR1 SGHRS and CDR2 YFSETQ come from the germline V gene. The CDR3 covers 15 residues. V was shortened by 2 bases and J by 3 bases, with 11 bases between the two germline ends. CDR3 amino acids: CASSFIGRDTGELFF. CDR3 nucleotides: TGCGCCAGCAGCTTCATCGGGAGAGACACCGGGGAGCTGTTTTTT.

This chain uses TRBV27 with TRBJ1-1; D remains unclear. Germline values: CDR1 MNHEY, CDR2 SMNVEV (reference sequence). With 9 bases removed from V and 0 bases from J, the gap between germline ends came to 11 bases. This CDR3 contains 13 residues. CDR3 in amino acids: CASSSFLNTEAFF. The CDR3 DNA sequence: TGTGCCAGTTCTTCTTTCTTGAACACTGAAGCTTTCTTT.

This clone occurred a few times. The chain links TRBV7-6 to TRBJ1-4; unclear D gene. The CDR3 sequence is 15 residues long. The V and J ends lost 4 bases and 5 bases respectively, with 14 bases between them. Germline CDR1 is SGHVS and CDR2 is FNYEAQ. DNA for the CDR3: TGTGCCAGCAGCTCCCTGTCGGGAGCCAATGAAAAACTGTTTTTT. This codes for CASSSLSGANEKLFF.

The CDR3 protein is CASSSSGAAEAFF. The CDR3 nucleotides are TGTGCCAGCAGTAGTAGCGGGGCAGCTGAAGCTTTCTTT. The rearrangement links TRBV7-9 to TRBJ1-1, with D perhaps TRBD1 (5 bases). The germline V gene has CDR1 SEHNR and CDR2 FQNEAQ (reference sequence). CDR3 length: 13 residues. Between the trimmed V and J ends, which lost 6 bases and 6 bases, there was a span of 14 bases.

This CDR3 reads CASSLKSGEAFF. The CDR3, as DNA: TGTGCCAGCAGTCTCAAGAGCGGTGAAGCTTTCTTT. The rearrangement uses TRBV28 and TRBJ1-1, with D hard to call. V lost 5 bases, J lost 7 bases, and 11 bases lay in between. The CDR3 runs to 12 residues. Germline CDR1 MDHEN, CDR2 SYDVKM.

This clone was picked up one time. The chain has TRBV7-3 and TRBJ1-2, with 7 bases aligning to TRBD1. This CDR3 region has 16 residues. The germline gives CDR1 SGHTA, CDR2 FQGTGA. Losses at the gene ends were 1 base for V and 0 bases for J; bases not matched to a gene: 5. CDR3 residues: CASSLMAGTANYGYTF. As DNA, the CDR3 is TGTGCCAGCAGCTTAATGGCAGGGACAGCTAACTATGGCTACACCTTC.

V and J are TRBV14 and TRBJ1-4, with D uncertain. The CDR3 contains 16 residues. Trimming stripped 0 bases from V and 8 bases from J, with 16 bases between. CDR1 SGHDN and CDR2 FVKESK come from the germline V gene. The CDR3 loop reads CASSQDPGGVVEKLFF. In nucleotides, the CDR3 is TGTGCCAGCAGCCAAGATCCCGGCGGGGTAGTCGAAAAACTGTTTTTT.

For the CDR3, the DNA is TGTGCCAGCACCGAGAGGGGGTCTAGCGGGTTCCCCGGGGAGCTGTTTTTT. Its translation is CASTERGSSGFPGELFF. The genes are TRBV7-9 and TRBJ2-2, with 8 nucleotides matching TRBD2. Germline CDR1 reads SEHNR; CDR2 reads FQNEAQ (reference sequence). V shed 7 bases and J 6 bases; nucleotides not matched to a gene: 16. The CDR3 is 17 amino acids.

The chain combines TRBV9 with TRBJ1-2, with 7 bases that match TRBD1. V shed 3 bases, J shed 2 bases, and the junction held 7 bases outside the gene matches. The CDR3 has 15 residues. Germline assignment: CDR1 SGDLS and CDR2 YYNGEE. The CDR3 DNA reads TGTGCCAGCAGCGGACAGGGAGCGTCGAACTATGGCTACACCTTC. Residues: CASSGQGASNYGYTF.

This clone appeared a single time. This rearrangement joins TRBV2 to TRBJ1-5, with a weak D call TRBD1 (6 bases). This CDR3 comprises 12 residues. V was shortened by 4 bases and J by 6 bases, with 7 bases between the two germline ends. Germline V gene data show CDR1 as SNHLY and CDR2 as FYNNEI. The CDR3 here is CASSADSQPQHF. The CDR3 DNA reads TGTGCCAGCAGTGCGGACAGTCAGCCCCAGCATTTT. The entire variable domain, with the rest obtained from reference TRBV2 and TRBJ1-5, is as follows: EPEVTQTPSHQVTQMGQEVILRCVPISNHLYFYWYRQILGQKVEFLVSFYNNEISEKSEIFDDQFSVERPDGSNFTLKIRSTKLEDSAMYFCASSADSQPQHFGDGTRLSIL.

The rearrangement uses TRBV29-1 and TRBJ1-2; 12 nucleotides agree with TRBD1. With 3 bases clipped from V and 7 bases from J, the junction kept 21 bases outside the gene matches. Per germline, CDR1 SQVTM and CDR2 ANQGSEA. This CDR3 comprises 19 residues. The CDR3: CSVDVGGAGQGASRSGYTF. The CDR3 nucleotides read TGCAGCGTTGACGTGGGGGGGGCGGGACAGGGGGCGAGTAGGTCTGGCTACACCTTC. The whole variable domain, filled in from reference TRBV29-1 and TRBJ1-2, reads SAVISQKPSRDICQRGTSLTIQCQVDSQVTMMFWYRQQPGQSLTLIATANQGSEATYESGFVIDKFPISRPNLTFSTLTVSNMSPEDSSIYLCSVDVGGAGQGASRSGYTFGSGTRLTVV.

V usage is TRBV2 and J usage is TRBJ2-7; 7 bases align to TRBD1. The CDR3 is 14 residues long. CDR1 is SNHLY, CDR2 FYNNEI, per germline. Losses at the gene ends were 4 bases for V and 6 bases for J; bases not matched to a gene: 9. CDR3 sequence: CASSAQQGLSEQYF. As DNA, the CDR3 is TGTGCCAGCAGTGCGCAACAGGGGTTAAGCGAGCAGTACTTC.

J is TRBJ2-1 and V is TRBV5-1; a possible D gene is TRBD2 (6 bases). Germline V gene data show CDR1 as SGHRS and CDR2 as YFSETQ. The CDR3 loop spans 14 amino acids. V was shortened by 1 base and J by 8 bases, with 13 bases between the two germline ends. The chain's CDR3 is CASSLRGFTDEQFF. CDR3 nucleotides: TGCGCCAGCAGCTTGCGGGGGTTCACGGATGAGCAGTTCTTC.

V gene TRBV5-1 combines with J gene TRBJ2-2; TRBD2 matches 11 bases. The ends lost 4 bases at V and 3 bases at J; junction bases unmatched: 11. CDR1 SGHRS and CDR2 YFSETQ come from the germline V gene. This CDR3 spans 18 amino acids. The CDR3 loop is CASSPLGEGLADTGELFF. CDR3 coding DNA: TGCGCCAGCAGCCCTTTGGGTGAGGGACTAGCGGACACCGGGGAGCTGTTTTTT.

The V call is TRBV30, the J call TRBJ1-4, with D hard to call. V lost 2 bases and J lost 10, with 17 bases in between. CDR3 length: 14 amino acids. From germline, CDR1 is GTSNPN and CDR2 SVGIG (reference sequence). The CDR3 reads CAWSPGLQWPKLFF. CDR3 in DNA: TGTGCCTGGAGTCCAGGACTCCAGTGGCCAAAACTGTTTTTT.

This chain uses TRBV28 with TRBJ2-1; 10 bases are shared with TRBD2. Looked up from germline, CDR1 is MDHEN and CDR2 is SYDVKM. The CDR3 sequence is 13 residues long. J gave up 2 bases and V 8 bases, and 0 bases lay outside the gene matches. The CDR3 protein is CASGLAAYNEQFF. CDR3 DNA: TGTGCCAGCGGACTAGCGGCCTACAATGAGCAGTTCTTC.

The chain has TRBV11-2 and TRBJ2-1, with 13 bases lining up with TRBD2. This CDR3 comprises 16 residues. Germline CDR1 reads SGHAT; CDR2 reads FQNNGV. V lost 9 bases, J lost 3 bases, and 8 bases stayed unmatched. CDR3 in amino acids: CARRTSGSTIYNEQFF. CDR3 in DNA: TGTGCCAGAAGGACTAGCGGGAGCACAATCTACAATGAGCAGTTCTTC.

This chain uses TRBV6-6 with TRBJ2-2; weak D call: TRBD2 (6 bases). Trimming shortened V by 0 bases and J by 6 bases, and 11 bases separated the two germline ends. The germline V gene encodes CDR1 MNHNY and CDR2 SVGAGI (reference sequence). This CDR3 is built from 15 residues. The CDR3 region is CASSYSGGGAGELFF. In DNA, the CDR3 is TGTGCCAGCAGTTACTCGGGAGGAGGGGCCGGGGAGCTGTTTTTT.

V is TRBV20-1 and J is TRBJ2-7; D not resolved. CDR3 length: 10 amino acids. Germline V gene data show CDR1 as DFQATT and CDR2 as SNEGSKA (reference sequence). V lost 5 bases, J lost 3 bases, and 5 bases lay in between. The CDR3 region has the DNA TGCAGTGCTCATTTCTACGAGCAGTACTTC. Residues: CSAHFYEQYF.

The rearrangement joins TRBV19 to TRBJ1-4; 8 bases fit TRBD1. V shed 4 bases and J 7 bases; nucleotides not matched to a gene: 8. The CDR3 sequence is 15 residues long. Per the germline V gene, CDR1 is LNHDA and CDR2 is SQIVND (reference sequence). The DNA of the CDR3 is TGTGCCAGTAGTACCAGGGGGCAGGACGGTGAAAAACTGTTTTTT. Amino acids: CASSTRGQDGEKLFF.

The rearrangement links TRBV27 to TRBJ1-1; TRBD1 matches 10 bases. The trim removed 5 bases at V and 4 bases at J, leaving 10 bases unmatched. Germline V gene lookup returns CDR1 MNHEY and CDR2 SMNVEV (reference sequence). The CDR3 totals 16 residues. The CDR3 coding sequence is TGTGCCAGCAGTCCGGGGACAGGGGAGGCGGCCACTGAAGCTTTCTTT. Its translation is CASSPGTGEAATEAFF.

The sample holds one count of this clone. J is TRBJ2-5 and V is TRBV12-2; the table's D call of TRBD1 was not tested on the DNA. TRBV12-2 is deemed a pseudogene. The CDR3 spans 13 residues. The CDR3 DNA reads TGTGCAAGTCGCTTAAACAGCCAAGAGACCCAGTACTTC. It is translated as CASRLNSQETQYF.

V and J are TRBV4-2 and TRBJ1-2; D may be TRBD1 (6 bases). Germline CDR1 LGHNA, CDR2 YNFKEQ. The CDR3 covers 14 residues. V lost 2 bases and J 2 bases, leaving 9 bases between the germline ends. The CDR3 loop reads CASSQLQGNYGYTF. The CDR3 DNA reads TGTGCCAGCAGCCAACTTCAGGGGAACTATGGCTACACCTTC.

This clone was counted once. V gene TRBV29-1 combines with J gene TRBJ2-5; TRBD2 matches 7 bases. V was clipped by 7 bases and J by 9 bases; unmatched bases: 11. The CDR3 totals 12 residues. The germline V gene has CDR1 SQVTM and CDR2 ANQGSEA. CDR3 region: CSAIWGRDAQYF. Written as DNA, the CDR3 is TGCAGCGCCATCTGGGGGAGGGATGCCCAGTACTTC.

In this sample, this clone turned up once. The gene calls are TRBV6-1 and TRBJ2-7; 12 bases are a match to TRBD1. The germline V gene encodes CDR1 MNHNS and CDR2 SASEGT. V was pared by 6 bases and J by 1 base, with 4 bases of the junction left unmatched. The CDR3 length is 15 residues. The CDR3 DNA reads TGTGCCAGCAGGCCGGGACAGGGGGCATCCTACGAGCAGTACTTC. Encoded protein: CASRPGQGASYEQYF.

V usage is TRBV27 and J usage is TRBJ2-3, with 7 bases aligning to TRBD1. The CDR3 extends over 14 amino acids. Germline V lookup: CDR1 MNHEY, CDR2 SMNVEV (reference sequence). Trimming cost V 9 bases and J 1 base; bases outside gene matches: 7. This CDR3 reads CASRQGGGTDTQYF. DNA of the CDR3: TGTGCCAGTAGACAGGGTGGAGGCACAGATACGCAGTATTTT.

This chain connects TRBV7-9 to TRBJ2-2; 14 bases are shared with TRBD2. Germline trimming cut 4 bases from V and 4 bases from J; bases unmatched to any gene: 11. Germline V gene lookup returns CDR1 SEHNR and CDR2 FQNEAQ (reference sequence). The CDR3 runs to 19 residues. This chain's CDR3 is CASSSRRLAGGPGTGELFF. The CDR3 coding sequence is TGTGCCAGCAGCTCGCGACGACTAGCGGGAGGGCCTGGCACCGGGGAGCTGTTTTTT.

CDR3 amino acids: CASSHGTGPQGYTF. The CDR3 coding sequence is TGCGCCAGCAGCCACGGGACAGGCCCTCAGGGCTACACCTTC. The chain is built from TRBV5-1 and TRBJ1-2; 8 positions agree with TRBD1. The CDR3 runs 14 residues. Germline V gene data show CDR1 as SGHRS and CDR2 as YFSETQ. Trimming at V came to 4 bases and at J to 8 bases, leaving 10 bases not matched to a gene.